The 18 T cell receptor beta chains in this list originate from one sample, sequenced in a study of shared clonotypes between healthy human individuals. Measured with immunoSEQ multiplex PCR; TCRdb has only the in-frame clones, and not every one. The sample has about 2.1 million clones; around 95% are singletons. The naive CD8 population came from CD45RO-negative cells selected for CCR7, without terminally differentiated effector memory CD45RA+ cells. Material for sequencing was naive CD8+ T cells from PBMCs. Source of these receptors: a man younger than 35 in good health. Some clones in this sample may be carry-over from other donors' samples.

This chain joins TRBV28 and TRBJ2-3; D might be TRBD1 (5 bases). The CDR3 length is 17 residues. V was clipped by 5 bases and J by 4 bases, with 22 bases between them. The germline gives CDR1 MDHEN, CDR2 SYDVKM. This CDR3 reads CASSTLNLGVFADTQYF. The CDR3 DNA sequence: TGTGCCAGCAGTACTCTAAATCTAGGGGTCTTCGCAGATACGCAGTATTTT. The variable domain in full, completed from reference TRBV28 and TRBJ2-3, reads DVKVTQSSRYLVKRTGEKVFLECVQDMDHENMFWYRQDPGLGLRLIYFSYDVKMKEKGDIPEGYSVSREKKERFSLILESASTNQTSMYLCASSTLNLGVFADTQYFGPGTRLTVL.

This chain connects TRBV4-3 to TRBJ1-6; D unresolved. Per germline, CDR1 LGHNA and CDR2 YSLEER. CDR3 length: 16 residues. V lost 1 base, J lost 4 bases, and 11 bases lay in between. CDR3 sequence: CASSQGRENYNSPLHF. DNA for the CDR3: TGCGCCAGCAGCCAAGGGAGGGAGAATTATAATTCACCCCTCCACTTT.

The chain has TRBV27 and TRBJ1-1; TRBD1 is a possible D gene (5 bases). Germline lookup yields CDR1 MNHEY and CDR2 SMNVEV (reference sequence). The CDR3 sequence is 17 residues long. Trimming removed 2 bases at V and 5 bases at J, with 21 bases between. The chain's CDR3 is CASSLNGLDGGRTEAFF. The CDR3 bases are TGTGCCAGCAGTTTAAATGGCCTTGACGGGGGGAGGACTGAAGCTTTCTTT.

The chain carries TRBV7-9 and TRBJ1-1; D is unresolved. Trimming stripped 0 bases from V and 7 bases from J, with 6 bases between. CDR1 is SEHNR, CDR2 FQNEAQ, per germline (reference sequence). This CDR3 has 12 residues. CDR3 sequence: CASSLAGFEAFF. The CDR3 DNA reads TGTGCCAGCAGCTTAGCAGGGTTTGAAGCTTTCTTT.

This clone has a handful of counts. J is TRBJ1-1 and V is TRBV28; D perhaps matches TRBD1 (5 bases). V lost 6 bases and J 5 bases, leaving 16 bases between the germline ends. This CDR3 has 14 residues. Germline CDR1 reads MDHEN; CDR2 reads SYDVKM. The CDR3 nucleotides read TGTGCCAGCAGCTCGACAGCCGCCGGGACTGAAGCTTTCTTT. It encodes CASSSTAAGTEAFF.

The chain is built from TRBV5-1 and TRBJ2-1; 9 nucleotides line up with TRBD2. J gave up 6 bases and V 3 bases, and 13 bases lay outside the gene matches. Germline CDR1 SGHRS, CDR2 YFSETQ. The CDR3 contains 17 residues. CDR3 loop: CASSSGGGRAPGNEQFF. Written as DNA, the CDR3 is TGCGCCAGCAGCTCGGGGGGCGGGAGGGCCCCGGGCAATGAGCAGTTCTTC.

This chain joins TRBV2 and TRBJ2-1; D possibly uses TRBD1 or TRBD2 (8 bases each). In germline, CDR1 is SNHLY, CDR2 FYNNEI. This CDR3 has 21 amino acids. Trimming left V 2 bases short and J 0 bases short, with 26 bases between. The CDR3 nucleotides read TGTGCCAGCAGTGAACCGACAGGGGAGGGAATAGCGGGGTCCTCCTACAATGAGCAGTTCTTC. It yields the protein CASSEPTGEGIAGSSYNEQFF.

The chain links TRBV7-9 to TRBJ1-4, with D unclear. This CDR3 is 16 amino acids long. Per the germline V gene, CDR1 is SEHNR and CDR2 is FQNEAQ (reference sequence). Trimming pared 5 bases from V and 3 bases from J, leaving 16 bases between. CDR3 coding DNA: TGTGCCAGCAGCCCACCCACGCACCGGGCTAATGAAAAACTGTTTTTT. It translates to CASSPPTHRANEKLFF.

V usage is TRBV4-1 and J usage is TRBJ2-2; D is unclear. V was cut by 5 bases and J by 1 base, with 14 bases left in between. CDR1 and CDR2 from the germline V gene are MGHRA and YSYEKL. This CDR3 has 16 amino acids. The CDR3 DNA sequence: TGCGCCAGCAGCTTCCGTGAAGCGAGGAACACCGGGGAGCTGTTTTTT. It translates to CASSFREARNTGELFF.

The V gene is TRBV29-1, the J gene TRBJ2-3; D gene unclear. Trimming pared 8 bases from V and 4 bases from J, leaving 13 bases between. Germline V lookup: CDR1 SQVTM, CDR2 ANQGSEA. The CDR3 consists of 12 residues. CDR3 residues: CSPRTTADTQYF. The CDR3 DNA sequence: TGCAGCCCCCGAACCACCGCAGATACGCAGTATTTT.

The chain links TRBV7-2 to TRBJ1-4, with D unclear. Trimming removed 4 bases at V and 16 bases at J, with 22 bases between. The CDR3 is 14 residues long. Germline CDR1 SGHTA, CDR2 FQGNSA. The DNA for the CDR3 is TGTGCCAGCAGCTCCTCCGTCGGGGAGAAGATGAGGTTTTTT. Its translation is CASSSSVGEKMRFF.

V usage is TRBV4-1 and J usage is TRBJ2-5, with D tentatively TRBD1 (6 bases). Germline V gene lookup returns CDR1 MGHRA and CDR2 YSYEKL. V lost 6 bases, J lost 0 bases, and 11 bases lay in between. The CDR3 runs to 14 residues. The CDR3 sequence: CASRSGQNQETQYF. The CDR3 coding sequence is TGCGCCAGCAGATCAGGACAGAACCAAGAGACCCAGTACTTC.

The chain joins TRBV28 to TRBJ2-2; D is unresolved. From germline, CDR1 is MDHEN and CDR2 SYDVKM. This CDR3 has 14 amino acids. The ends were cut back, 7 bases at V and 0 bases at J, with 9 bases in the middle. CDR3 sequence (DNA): TGTGCCAGCACTCAAAACGCGAACACCGGGGAGCTGTTTTTT. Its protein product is CASTQNANTGELFF.

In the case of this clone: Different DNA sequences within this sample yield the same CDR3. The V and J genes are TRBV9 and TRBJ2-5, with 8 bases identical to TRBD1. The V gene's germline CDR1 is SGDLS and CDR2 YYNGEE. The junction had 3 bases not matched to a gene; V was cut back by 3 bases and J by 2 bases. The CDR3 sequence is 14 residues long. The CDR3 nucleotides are TGTGCCAGCAGCGCCTACAGGGGGCAAGAGACCCAGTACTTC. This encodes CASSAYRGQETQYF.

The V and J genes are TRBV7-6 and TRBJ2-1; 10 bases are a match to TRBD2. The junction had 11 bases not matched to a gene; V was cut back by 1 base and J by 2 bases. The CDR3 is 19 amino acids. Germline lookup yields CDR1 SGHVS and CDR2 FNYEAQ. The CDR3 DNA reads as TGTGCCAGCAGCTTAGTGCGGCCTAGCGGGAGCGAGACCTACAATGAGCAGTTCTTC. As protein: CASSLVRPSGSETYNEQFF.

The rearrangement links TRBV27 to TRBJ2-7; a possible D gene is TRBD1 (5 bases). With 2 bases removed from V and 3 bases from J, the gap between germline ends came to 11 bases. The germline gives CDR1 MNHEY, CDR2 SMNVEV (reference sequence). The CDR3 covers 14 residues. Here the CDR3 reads CASSLLVRDYEQYF. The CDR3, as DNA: TGTGCCAGCAGTTTACTTGTCAGGGACTACGAGCAGTACTTC.

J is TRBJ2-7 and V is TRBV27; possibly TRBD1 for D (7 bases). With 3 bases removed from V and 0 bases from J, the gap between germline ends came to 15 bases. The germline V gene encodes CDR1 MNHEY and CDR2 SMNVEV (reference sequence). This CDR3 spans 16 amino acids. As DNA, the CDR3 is TGTGCCAGCAGTTTGTCATGGGGGGACAGCTCCTACGAGCAGTACTTC. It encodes CASSLSWGDSSYEQYF.

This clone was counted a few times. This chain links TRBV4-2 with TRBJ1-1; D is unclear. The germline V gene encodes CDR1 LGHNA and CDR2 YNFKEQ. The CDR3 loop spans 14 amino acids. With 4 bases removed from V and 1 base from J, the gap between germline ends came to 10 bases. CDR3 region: CASSPKTGNTEAFF. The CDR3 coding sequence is TGTGCCAGCAGCCCTAAGACGGGGAACACTGAAGCTTTCTTT.